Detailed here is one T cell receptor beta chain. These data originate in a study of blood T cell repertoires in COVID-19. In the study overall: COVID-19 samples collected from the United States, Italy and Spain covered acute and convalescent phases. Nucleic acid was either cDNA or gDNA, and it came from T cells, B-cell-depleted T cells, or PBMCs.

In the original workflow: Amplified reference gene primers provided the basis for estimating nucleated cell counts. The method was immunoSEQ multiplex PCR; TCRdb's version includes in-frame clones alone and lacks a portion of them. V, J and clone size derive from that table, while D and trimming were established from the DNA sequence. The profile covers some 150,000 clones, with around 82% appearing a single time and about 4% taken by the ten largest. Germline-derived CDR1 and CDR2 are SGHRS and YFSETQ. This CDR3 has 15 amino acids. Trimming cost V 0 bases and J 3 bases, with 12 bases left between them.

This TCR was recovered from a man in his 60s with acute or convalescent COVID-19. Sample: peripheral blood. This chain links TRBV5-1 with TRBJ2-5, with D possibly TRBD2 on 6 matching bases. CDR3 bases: TGCGCCAGCAGCTTGGGTGATGGGGGGAAAGAGACCCAGTACTTC. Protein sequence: CASSLGDGGKETQYF.